What follows describes a single T cell receptor beta chain. Antigen specificity is unknown. Cells were stimulated nonspecifically with anti-CD3/anti-CD28 magnetic beads. Sorting of responding CD4+ T cells relied on upregulated CD40 ligand together with CD69. After removal of 2 bases from V and 5 bases from J, the junction contained 5 bases not matched to a gene. The V gene's germline CDR1 is SGDLS and CDR2 YYNGEE. This CDR3 is 16 amino acids long. The data belong to a study of persistence of HIV-infected CD4 T cells. Findings and caveats of the study: Proviral oligoclonality tracked with TCR oligoclonality within the same sorted cells.

This was the immunoSEQ version 4 assay in survey mode. Assay used: immunoSEQ multiplex PCR; TCRdb lists only in-frame clones, some missing. The sample has around 45,000 clones, about nine tenths seen once. The rearrangement links TRBV9 to TRBJ2-3, with 13 bases aligning to TRBD2. This specimen consisted of CD4+ T cells sorted from PBMCs after roughly 18-hour stimulation, obtained from a patient who received antiretroviral therapy. This receptor was taken from an adult man with HIV who was CMV-seropositive. The DNA for the CDR3 is TGTGCCAGCAGCGTCACTAGCGGGGGGGCTATAGATACGCAGTATTTT. Translated, it gives CASSVTSGGAIDTQYF.